This note documents a single TCR beta chain sequence. Many counts were recorded for this clonotype. No antigen is known for it. The input lacks base qualities; no much larger clone sits a single base away. TCR beta CDR3 regions were amplified from RNA transcripts. The first round of RT-PCR for the TCR CDR3 was performed with the HTBI primer set and the Qiagen OneStep RT-PCR kit. Libraries were constructed in a second round of multiplex PCR, after which size selection and purification were carried out. Libraries were sequenced paired-end with 100 bp reads on an Illumina HiSeq2000. Under the source paper's analysis protocol: SOAPnuke was used to process the raw data, throwing out any read that contained adapters or uncalled bases, had a mean Phred below 15, or lacked an exact constant-primer or identifier match. COPE v1.2.5 was used to merge high-quality paired reads, and clonotypes were defined as unique nucleotide sequences. MiTCR v1.1 was used to align clonotypes to the IMGT TRBV, TRBD and TRBJ reference segments. Only V-J combinations with frequency above 0.0001, covering 99.2% of repertoires, were analysed. The TCS score was defined as F50 (clonal expansion) divided by E x V (chaos), with BLOSUM62-based TCRdist calculated between CDR3 peptides within each V-J. Welch's t-statistics and random forest reduced fewer than 550 V-J features to 13, which were used in a naive Bayes classifier (R e1071). The public reads were reprocessed in TCRdb via fastp at Q25 and MiXCR, keeping in-frame beta chains. Rows merge per CDR3 protein into single entries with the most common DNA and genes. The V and J calls come from TCRdb's annotation, not from the publication. This sample lists 500,000 or so distinct CDR3 sequences; roughly 17% were detected once. In total, the top ten clones hold roughly a sixth of the sample.

The germline V gene yields SGHTA for CDR1 and FQGNSA for CDR2. Measured from the cysteine to the phenylalanine, the CDR3 is 16 residues long. The CDR3 DNA has 48 bases and is translated from base 1. Trimming leaves V shorter by 5 bases and J shorter by 4 bases, with the junction holding 5 bases beyond the gene matches. Ophthalmopathy patients had moderately to severely active disease, with a Clinical Activity Score of 3 or more, a NOSPECS grade of 4 or more, and a disease duration of less than 3 months. Any patient with an uncontrolled infection, another autoimmune disease, pregnancy or lactation was excluded. Diagnoses were established on the basis of clinical symptoms, serum thyroxine and TRAb, thyroid ultrasound, and orbital computed tomography. PBMCs were separated from 10 ml of fresh peripheral blood using Ficoll-Paque density gradient centrifugation. Trizol reagent was used to extract total RNA, and RNA quality was then checked on an Agilent 2100 Bioanalyzer.

This entry comes from a study of T cells in Graves' hyperthyroidism and ophthalmopathy (dated by TCRdb to between 2018 and 2020). In terms of the full investigation: Peripheral blood samples were taken at initial diagnosis, before any treatment was given. A discovery cohort of around 98 patients, 43 with Graves' ophthalmopathy and 55 to 60 with stable Graves' hyperthyroidism, was used to find distinguishing TCR V-J signatures. Whether ophthalmopathy could be predicted prospectively was tested in an independent validation cohort made up of approximately 19 hyperthyroidism patients plus 17 patients who later progressed to ophthalmopathy. For training and testing, the 80 to 100 patients in the discovery cohort were randomly divided in a 7:3 ratio. The study also compared thyroid tissue and blood T-cell repertoires from 6 or 7 Graves' hyperthyroidism patients. Following sampling, methimazole starting at 30 mg daily was given to hyperthyroidism patients, and high-dose intravenous methylprednisolone was given to ophthalmopathy patients. The paper describes TCR Vbeta CDR3 sequencing of some 130 peripheral blood samples, made up of fewer than 50 ophthalmopathy patients, 70 to 80 hyperthyroidism patients and 17 progressor patients. Overall study outcomes, separate from this receptor: Blood samples also contained most of the expanded thyroid clonotypes (frequency above 0.001), which suggests that blood repertoires may reflect thyroid immune responses. No statistical method was used to fix the sample size in advance, and group allocation was not hidden from the investigators. A model built on a 13 V-J signature distinguished ophthalmopathy from stable hyperthyroidism, reaching 85% to 90% sensitivity and around 81% specificity in cross-validation and 80%/75% in testing. In validation, the model predicted progression to ophthalmopathy a median of around 6.5 months before onset, with about 67% sensitivity and about 72% specificity.

Sample: blood. This sequence was found in a woman between 18 and 29 years old with Graves' ophthalmopathy. This chain is built from TRBV7-2 and TRBJ2-7, and TRBD2 matches 16 of the central bases. The nucleotides read TGTGCCAGCAGCCCGGGACTAGCGGGAGGGCTTTACGAGCAGTACTTC. This codes for CASSPGLAGGLYEQYF.